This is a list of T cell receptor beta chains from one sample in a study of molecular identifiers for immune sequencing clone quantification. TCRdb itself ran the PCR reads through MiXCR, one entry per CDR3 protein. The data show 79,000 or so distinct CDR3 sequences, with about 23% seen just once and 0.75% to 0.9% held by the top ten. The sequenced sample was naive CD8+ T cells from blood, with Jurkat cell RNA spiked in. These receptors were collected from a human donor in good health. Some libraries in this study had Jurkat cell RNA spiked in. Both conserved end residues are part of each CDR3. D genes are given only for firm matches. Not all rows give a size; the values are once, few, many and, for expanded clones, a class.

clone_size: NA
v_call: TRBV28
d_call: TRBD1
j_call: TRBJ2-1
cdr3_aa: CASSPGQGAYEQFF
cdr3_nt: TGTGCCAGCAGCCCTGGACAGGGGGCGTATGAGCAGTTCTTC

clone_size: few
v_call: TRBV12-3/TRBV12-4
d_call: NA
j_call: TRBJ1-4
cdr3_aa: CASSTSFQTPQKLFF
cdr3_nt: NA

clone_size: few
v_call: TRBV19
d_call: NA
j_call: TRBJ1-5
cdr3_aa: CASSIQGNTNQPQHF
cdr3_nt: TGTGCCAGTAGTATTCAAGGGAATACCAATCAGCCCCAGCATTTT

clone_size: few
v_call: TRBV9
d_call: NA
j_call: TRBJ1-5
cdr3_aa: CASSVDEGRNQPQHF
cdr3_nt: TGTGCCAGCAGCGTAGACGAGGGGCGCAATCAGCCCCAGCATTTT

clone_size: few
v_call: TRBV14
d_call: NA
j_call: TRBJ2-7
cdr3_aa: CASSQGAQRAYEQYF
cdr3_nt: TGTGCCAGCAGCCAAGGGGCCCAACGCGCCTACGAGCAGTACTTC

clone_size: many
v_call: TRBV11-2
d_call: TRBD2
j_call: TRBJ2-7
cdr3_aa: CASSSTGGYEQYF
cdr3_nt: TGTGCCAGCAGCTCCACGGGGGGGTACGAGCAGTACTTC

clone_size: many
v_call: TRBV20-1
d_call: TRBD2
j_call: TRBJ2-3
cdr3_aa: CSALAGDSTDTQYF
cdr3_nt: TGCAGTGCTCTAGCGGGGGACAGCACAGATACGCAGTATTTT

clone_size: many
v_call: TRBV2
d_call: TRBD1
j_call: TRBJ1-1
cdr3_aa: CASIPTGTGVITEAFF
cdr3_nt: TGTGCCAGCATCCCCACAGGGACAGGGGTAATCACTGAAGCTTTCTTT

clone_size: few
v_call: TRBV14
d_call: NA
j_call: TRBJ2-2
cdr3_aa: CASRKSYADTGELFF
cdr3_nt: TGTGCCAGCAGAAAGTCGTATGCGGACACCGGGGAGCTGTTTTTT

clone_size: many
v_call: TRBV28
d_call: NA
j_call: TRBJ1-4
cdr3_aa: CASSPTPQGGYNEKLFF
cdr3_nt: TGTGCCAGCAGTCCCACCCCACAAGGAGGGTATAATGAAAAACTGTTTTTT

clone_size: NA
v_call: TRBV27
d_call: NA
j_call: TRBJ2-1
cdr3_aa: CASSLVQGLGNEQFF
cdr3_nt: TGTGCCAGCAGTTTAGTACAGGGTCTTGGAAATGAGCAGTTCTTC

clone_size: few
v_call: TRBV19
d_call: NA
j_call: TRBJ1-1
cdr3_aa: CASIHPTEAFF
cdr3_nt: TGTGCCAGTATACATCCAACTGAAGCTTTCTTT

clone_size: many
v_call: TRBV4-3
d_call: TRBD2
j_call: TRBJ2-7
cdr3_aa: CASSPGTSGRNAEQYF
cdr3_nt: TGCGCCAGCAGCCCGGGGACTAGCGGGAGGAACGCCGAGCAGTACTTC

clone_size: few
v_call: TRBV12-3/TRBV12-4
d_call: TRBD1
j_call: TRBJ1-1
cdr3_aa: CASRLGTGSTEAFF
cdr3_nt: TGTGCCAGCAGACTGGGGACAGGCAGCACTGAAGCTTTCTTT

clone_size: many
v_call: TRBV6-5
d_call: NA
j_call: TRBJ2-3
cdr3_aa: CASSVSGTDTQYF
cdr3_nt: TGTGCCAGCAGTGTAAGCGGCACAGATACGCAGTATTTT

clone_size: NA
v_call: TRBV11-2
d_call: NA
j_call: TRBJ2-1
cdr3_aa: CASSLGKSSYNEQFF
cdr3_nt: TGTGCCAGCAGCTTAGGTAAGAGCTCCTACAATGAGCAGTTCTTC

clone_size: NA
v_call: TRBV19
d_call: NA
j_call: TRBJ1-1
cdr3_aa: CASSIGGEGTEAFF
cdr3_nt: TGTGCCAGTAGTATTGGTGGGGAAGGGACTGAAGCTTTCTTT

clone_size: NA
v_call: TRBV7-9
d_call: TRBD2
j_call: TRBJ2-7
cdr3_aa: CASSLGLAGGPVHYERYF
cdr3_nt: TGTGCCAGCAGCTTAGGACTAGCGGGGGGCCCGGTCCACTACGAGCGGTACTTC

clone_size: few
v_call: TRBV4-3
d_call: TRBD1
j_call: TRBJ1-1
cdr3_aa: CASSQDRTGNTEAFF
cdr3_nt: TGCGCCAGCAGCCAAGATCGGACAGGGAACACTGAAGCTTTCTTT

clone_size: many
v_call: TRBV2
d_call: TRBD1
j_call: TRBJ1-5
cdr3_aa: CASSERTGNQPQHF
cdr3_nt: TGTGCCAGCAGTGAACGGACAGGGAATCAGCCCCAGCATTTT

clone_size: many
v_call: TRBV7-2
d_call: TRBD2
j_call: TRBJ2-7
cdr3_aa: CASSPGWGGRIYEQYF
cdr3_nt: TGTGCCAGCAGCCCTGGATGGGGCGGGAGGATCTACGAGCAGTACTTC

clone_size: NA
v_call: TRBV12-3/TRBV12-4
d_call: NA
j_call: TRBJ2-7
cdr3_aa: CASSLGDYEQYF
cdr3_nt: TGTGCCAGCAGTTTAGGCGACTACGAGCAGTACTTC

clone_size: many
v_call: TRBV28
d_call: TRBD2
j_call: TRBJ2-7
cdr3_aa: CASSLGLAGTSYEQYF
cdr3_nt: TGTGCCAGCAGCCTGGGACTAGCGGGAACATCCTACGAGCAGTACTTC

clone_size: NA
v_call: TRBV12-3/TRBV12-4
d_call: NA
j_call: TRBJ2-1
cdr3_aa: CASSPGTPLYNEQFF
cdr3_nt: TGTGCCAGCAGCCCCGGGACCCCTCTGTACAATGAGCAGTTCTTC

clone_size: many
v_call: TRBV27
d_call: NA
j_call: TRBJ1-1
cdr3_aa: CASLSFLDTEAFF
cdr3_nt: TGTGCCAGCCTTAGTTTTTTGGACACTGAAGCTTTCTTT

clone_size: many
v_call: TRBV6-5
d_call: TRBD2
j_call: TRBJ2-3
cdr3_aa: CASSYGRGLAGAYTDTQYF
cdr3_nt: TGTGCCAGCAGTTACGGACGGGGACTAGCGGGGGCTTACACAGATACGCAGTATTTT

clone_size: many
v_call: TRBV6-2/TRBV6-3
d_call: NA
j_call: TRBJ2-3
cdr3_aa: CASSPFGPNTDTQYF
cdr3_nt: TGTGCCAGCAGTCCTTTCGGTCCGAACACAGATACGCAGTATTTT

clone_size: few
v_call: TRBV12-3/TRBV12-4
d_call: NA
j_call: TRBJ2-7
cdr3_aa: CASSLGVAGLETYEQYF
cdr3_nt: TGTGCCAGCAGTTTAGGTGTGGCGGGACTGGAAACCTACGAGCAGTACTTC

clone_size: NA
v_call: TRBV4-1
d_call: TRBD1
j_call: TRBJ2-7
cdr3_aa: CASSQDLGQGAGEQYF
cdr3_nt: TGCGCCAGCAGCCAAGATTTAGGACAGGGGGCCGGGGAGCAGTACTTC

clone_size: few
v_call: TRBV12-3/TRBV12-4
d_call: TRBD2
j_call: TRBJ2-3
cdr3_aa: CASSRIASGATDTQYF
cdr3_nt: TGTGCCAGTTCCCGCATCGCTAGCGGCGCCACAGATACGCAGTATTTT

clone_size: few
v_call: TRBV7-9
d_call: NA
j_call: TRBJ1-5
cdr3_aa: CASSATNSNQPQHF
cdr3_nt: TGTGCCAGCAGCGCAACTAATAGCAATCAGCCCCAGCATTTT

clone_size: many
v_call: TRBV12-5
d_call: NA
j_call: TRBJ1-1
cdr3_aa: CASYLTVNTEAFF
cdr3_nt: TGTGCTAGTTATCTGACGGTGAACACTGAAGCTTTCTTT

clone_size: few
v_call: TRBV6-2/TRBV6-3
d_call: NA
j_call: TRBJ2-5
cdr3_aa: CASSYSGQETQYF
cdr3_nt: TGTGCCAGCAGTTACTCGGGGCAAGAGACCCAGTACTTC

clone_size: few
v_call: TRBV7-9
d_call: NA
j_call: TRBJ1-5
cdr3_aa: CASSADPGTDGNQPQHF
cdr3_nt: TGTGCCAGCAGCGCAGATCCCGGGACCGATGGCAATCAGCCCCAGCATTTT

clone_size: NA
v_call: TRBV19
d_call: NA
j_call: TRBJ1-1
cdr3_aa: CASSIDVLPAGAMDTEAFF
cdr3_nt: TGTGCCAGTAGTATAGATGTCCTCCCGGCAGGAGCAATGGACACTGAAGCTTTCTTT

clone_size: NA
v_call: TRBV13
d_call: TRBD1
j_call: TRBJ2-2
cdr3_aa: CASGQGPGELFF
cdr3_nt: TGTGCCAGCGGACAGGGCCCCGGGGAGCTGTTTTTT